Sequencing of this TCR beta chain was carried out in a study of blood T cell repertoires in COVID-19. TCRdb's copy holds only in-frame clones and misses some; the assay was immunoSEQ multiplex PCR. Among about 380,000 clones, more than 75% were seen once, and the ten largest hold around 1.3%. CDR1 and CDR2 from the germline V gene are SGHRS and YFSETQ. The CDR3 has 15 amino acids. V lost 0 bases and J lost 6; bases outside the gene matches: 7. Residents of under 25 US areas, aged roughly 18 to 89 years, made up the participants. The sequencing sample was made of PBMCs or T cells enriched from blood (not recorded which). V is TRBV5-1 and J is TRBJ1-2; 8 nucleotides align to TRBD1. This sequence originates from a man aged 25-45 years who had recovered from COVID-19. Written as DNA, the CDR3 is TGCGCCAGCAGCTTGGCCGAAGGACAGGGCAATGGCTACACCTTC. It translates to CASSLAEGQGNGYTF.